This entry is about one TCR beta chain. What it binds is unknown. The repertoire was sequenced with immunoSEQ multiplex PCR; TCRdb's copy has only in-frame clones and lacks some. The table records fewer than 25,000 clones, 40% to 55% of them present only once. These data are taken from a study of radiation and T cells in renal cell carcinoma. Study results and caveats: No pretreatment tumor biopsies were available for baseline clonotypes. Intratumoral heterogeneity was not captured in these 0.95 to 1 g regions. Compared with controls, irradiated tumors had more, larger dominant CDR3 motifs.

CDR1 and CDR2 (germline): MGHRA, YSYEKL. The CDR3 loop spans 16 amino acids. Between the trimmed V and J ends, which lost 6 bases and 1 base, there was a span of 17 bases. Treatment indicated: 15 Gy SBRT to primary tumor, nephrectomy 4 weeks later. Nephrectomy followed 15 Gy stereotactic body radiation by 4 weeks. This chain joins TRBV4-1 and TRBJ2-3, with D perhaps TRBD2 (5 bases). This receptor was identified in a woman aged 45-65 years with renal cell carcinoma. Material: tumor tissue, obtained from a patient whose treatment included radiotherapy and nephrectomy. The CDR3 nucleotides are TGCGCCAGCAGACTAGGTGCCGGGTCCCGCACAGATACGCAGTATTTT. Its translation is CASRLGAGSRTDTQYF.